This T cell receptor (beta chain) was sequenced for a study of blood T cell repertoires in COVID-19. Study information: COVID-19 samples collected from the United States, Italy and Spain covered acute and convalescent phases.

The CDR3 has 20 residues. Germline assignment: CDR1 SGHRS and CDR2 YFSETQ. The V gene end was trimmed by 4 bases and the J gene end by 1 base; junction bases not matched to a gene: 18. Authors' analysis steps: For nucleated cells, counts were estimated from reference gene primer amplification. Assay used: immunoSEQ multiplex PCR; TCRdb lists only in-frame clones, some missing. D and trimming were read from the DNA, whereas the V and J calls and clone size are those reported in that table. The table lists about 270,000 clones, around 86% of them singletons. This sequence was found in a middle-aged man with active or convalescent COVID-19. The rearrangement joins TRBV5-1 to TRBJ1-5, with 9 bases fitting TRBD1. Material for sequencing was peripheral blood. The CDR3 DNA is TGCGCCAGCAGCCTCAAACTATCACCGGGACAGGGAGAAAGCAATCAGCCCCAGCATTTT. Encoded protein: CASSLKLSPGQGESNQPQHF.